This record looks at one T cell receptor beta chain sequence and its context. Its target is not known. Genomic DNA per cell subset filled all wells of several immunoSEQ plates. The assay was immunoSEQ multiplex PCR, and TCRdb's table has in-frame clones only and misses some. The repertoire consists of some 630,000 clones, with approximately 96% occurring once and the leading ten covering roughly 0.1%. The sample originates from a study of shared clonotypes between healthy human individuals. Study findings and constraints: Apart from blood, nothing was sampled; tissue repertoires likely differ. With few donors, the genetic and exposure-history diversity represented was limited.

Cells designated naive CD8 were CD45RO-negative and were positively selected for CCR7, with terminally differentiated effector memory CD45RA+ cells excluded. The germline V gene has CDR1 MNHEY and CDR2 SMNVEV (reference sequence). CDR3 length equals 13 residues. V was pared by 5 bases and J by 7 bases, with 12 bases between. The source is a young woman in good health. V usage is TRBV27 and J usage is TRBJ2-1, with D possibly matching TRBD1 (6 bases). Sequenced sample: naive CD8+ T cells sorted from blood. In nucleotides, the CDR3 is TGTGCCAGCAGTGTCACAGGGTCGAATGAGCAGTTCTTC. Protein sequence: CASSVTGSNEQFF.